Here is one TCR beta chain with its context. The assay was immunoSEQ multiplex PCR, and TCRdb's table has in-frame clones only and misses some. The sample includes 96,000 or so clones, about 88% of them seen just once. The data were obtained in a study of blood T cell repertoires in COVID-19. Whole-study context: Samples of COVID-19 (acute and convalescent) were obtained from the United States, Italy and Spain.

The TCR was taken from an elderly woman with acute or convalescent COVID-19. Source material: peripheral blood.

The CDR3 protein is CASSSIEETQYF. Here the CDR3 DNA reads TGTGCCAGCAGTTCAATTGAAGAGACCCAGTACTTC. This sequence joins TRBV28 and TRBJ2-5, with no clear D. The CDR3 spans 12 residues. Germline CDR1 reads MDHEN; CDR2 reads SYDVKM. V gave up 4 bases and J gave up 3 bases, with 6 bases separating them.